The clone carrying this T cell receptor beta chain was found a few times. Antigen: not known. This specimen belongs to a study of T cell repertoires in cytomegalovirus infection. General study findings and limits: Dominating the ex vivo response were TCR beta clonotypes that were CMV-specific and HLA-C-restricted.

In germline, CDR1 is MDHEN, CDR2 SYDVKM. The CDR3 spans 14 residues. V dropped 6 bases and J dropped 5 bases, with 14 bases sitting between them. TCRdb analysed the reads with MiXCR anew, one entry per CDR3 protein. The data contain about 230,000 distinct CDR3 sequences, approximately 24% of them seen just once; the ten biggest clones take up about 20%. The chain combines TRBV28 with TRBJ2-1, with a tentative D call TRBD1 (6 bases). The source is a human donor in good health (CMV status not recorded). Some clones in this sample may be carry-over from other donors' samples. Sequencing was performed on CD8+ T cells from PBMCs. In DNA, the CDR3 is TGTGCCAGCAGGGCCAGGGGTCGACACAATGAGCAGTTCTTC. Encoded protein: CASRARGRHNEQFF.